Listed here are 17 T cell receptor beta chains from one sample, sequenced in a study of shared clonotypes between healthy human individuals. The naive CD8 subset, CD45RO-negative cells positively selected for CCR7, excluded terminally differentiated effector memory CD45RA+ cells. The protocol was immunoSEQ multiplex PCR, while the TCRdb copy is restricted to in-frame clones and leaves out a portion. Found here are around 1.9 million clones, approximately 94% of them singletons; the top ten hold under 2%. Sequenced sample: naive CD8+ T cells from PBMCs. The receptors come from a man between 18 and 35 years old in good health. Some clones in this sample may be carry-over from other donors' samples.

The V call is TRBV27, the J call TRBJ1-2; D may be TRBD1 (6 bases). CDR3 length: 13 amino acids. CDR1 MNHEY and CDR2 SMNVEV come from the germline V gene (reference sequence). V shed 6 bases and J shed 8 bases, with 16 bases lying between them. This chain's CDR3 is CASRIGTIGGYTF. For the CDR3, the DNA is TGTGCCAGCAGGATCGGGACAATAGGGGGCTACACCTTC.

The J gene is TRBJ2-1, the V gene TRBV4-2; perhaps D is TRBD1 or TRBD2 (5 bases each). The germline V and J ends were trimmed by 0 bases and 4 bases, with 13 bases remaining between them. The CDR3 loop spans 16 amino acids. Germline V gene data show CDR1 as LGHNA and CDR2 as YNFKEQ. The CDR3 sequence is CASSQDIGTAYNEQFF. Written as DNA, the CDR3 is TGTGCCAGCAGCCAAGATATCGGGACGGCGTACAATGAGCAGTTCTTC.

Comment on this clone: Other DNA variants within this sample encode the same CDR3. The chain couples TRBV4-1 to TRBJ1-5, with a weak D call TRBD1 (5 bases). The CDR3 is 16 residues long. V was trimmed by 2 bases and J by 3 bases, leaving 14 bases between them. Germline CDR1 MGHRA, CDR2 YSYEKL. In DNA form, the CDR3 reads TGCGCCAGCAGCCAAAGGGGCGGGACTTCCAATCAGCCCCAGCATTTT. Translated: CASSQRGGTSNQPQHF.

The chain has TRBV6-5 and TRBJ1-2, with D tentatively TRBD1 (6 bases). V lost 0 bases to trimming and J lost 4 bases, with 12 bases between them. The CDR3 runs 15 residues. Per germline, CDR1 MNHEY and CDR2 SVGAGI. The CDR3 loop reads CASSYSEGGTYGYTF. The CDR3 nucleotides are TGTGCCAGCAGTTACTCGGAAGGGGGTACCTATGGCTACACCTTC.

This rearrangement joins TRBV28 to TRBJ1-5; possible D gene TRBD1, 5 bases. Germline V CDR1 and CDR2: MDHEN, SYDVKM. The germline V and J ends were trimmed by 6 bases and 1 base, with 16 bases remaining between them. The CDR3 is made up of 16 amino acids. This CDR3 is CASSIPQGRSNQPQHF. In nucleotides, the CDR3 is TGTGCCAGCAGCATCCCCCAGGGCCGAAGCAATCAGCCCCAGCATTTT.

V is TRBV27 and J is TRBJ2-1; tentatively, D is TRBD2 (5 bases). The ends were cut back, 7 bases at V and 5 bases at J, with 18 bases in the middle. Looked up from germline, CDR1 is MNHEY and CDR2 is SMNVEV (reference sequence). The CDR3 runs 15 residues. The CDR3: CASTPDFEGDNEQFF. CDR3 DNA sequence: TGTGCCAGCACCCCGGACTTCGAGGGAGACAATGAGCAGTTCTTC.

This clone has just one count. The chain joins TRBV7-9 to TRBJ2-1; D is possibly TRBD2 (5 bases). V was pared by 1 base and J by 10 bases, with 14 bases between. The CDR3 sequence is 14 residues long. In germline, CDR1 is SEHNR, CDR2 FQNEAQ (reference sequence). The CDR3 region has the DNA TGTGCCAGCAGCTTAGAGCGGCTCCCAAGGGAGCAGTTCTTC. This sequence encodes CASSLERLPREQFF.

The rearrangement links TRBV4-1 to TRBJ2-2, with D perhaps TRBD2 (6 bases). Germline V gives CDR1 MGHRA, CDR2 YSYEKL. V lost 1 base and J 7 bases, leaving 10 bases between the germline ends. This CDR3 comprises 14 residues. The CDR3 DNA reads as TGCGCCAGCAGCCAAGTCTCGCGGGGCGGGGAGCTGTTTTTT. It codes for CASSQVSRGGELFF.

This clone was detected only once. The genes are TRBV6-5 and TRBJ1-5; a weak D match, TRBD1 (6 bases). With 2 bases removed from V and 4 bases from J, the gap between germline ends came to 9 bases. Germline-derived CDR1 and CDR2 are MNHEY and SVGAGI. CDR3 size: 14 residues. The CDR3 reads CASSYTGANQPQHF. In nucleotides, the CDR3 is TGTGCCAGCAGTTACACGGGGGCGAATCAGCCCCAGCATTTT.

The chain carries TRBV7-3 and TRBJ1-1; D is ambiguous. V was trimmed by 1 base and J by 4 bases, leaving 10 bases between them. The CDR3 runs to 14 residues. Germline V gene lookup returns CDR1 SGHTA and CDR2 FQGTGA. Written as DNA, the CDR3 is TGTGCCAGCAGCTTAAGGGCCGGCGCCACTGAAGCTTTCTTT. This sequence encodes CASSLRAGATEAFF.

The chain employs TRBV11-2 and TRBJ2-1; tentatively, D is TRBD2 (6 bases). Trimming shortened V by 5 bases and J by 2 bases, and 10 bases separated the two germline ends. CDR1 is SGHAT, CDR2 FQNNGV, per germline. The CDR3 is 14 residues long. The CDR3: CASSRAGAYNEQFF. The CDR3 DNA reads TGTGCCAGCAGCCGAGCGGGTGCCTACAATGAGCAGTTCTTC.

The gene calls are TRBV10-3 and TRBJ1-2; tentative D call: TRBD1 (6 bases). CDR3 size: 15 residues. Trimming took 3 bases from V and 3 from J, leaving 14 bases between them. The V gene's germline CDR1 is ENHRY and CDR2 SYGVKD. CDR3 nucleotide sequence: TGTGCCATCAGTGACGCCGGGACACCTTACTATGGCTACACCTTC. This translates into CAISDAGTPYYGYTF.

The rearrangement links TRBV29-1 to TRBJ1-2; possibly TRBD1 for D (5 bases). Germline V CDR1 and CDR2: SQVTM, ANQGSEA. CDR3 size: 13 residues. The V gene lost 6 bases and the J gene lost 3 bases, with 14 bases spanning the gap. The DNA for the CDR3 is TGCAGCGTCCGGGGAGGGGACTACTATGGCTACACCTTC. The encoded protein is CSVRGGDYYGYTF. Based on the CDR3 plus reference TRBV29-1 and TRBJ1-2, the full variable domain is SAVISQKPSRDICQRGTSLTIQCQVDSQVTMMFWYRQQPGQSLTLIATANQGSEATYESGFVIDKFPISRPNLTFSTLTVSNMSPEDSSIYLCSVRGGDYYGYTFGSGTRLTVV.

This clone was detected only once. The V gene is TRBV14, the J gene TRBJ2-6, with 13 positions matching TRBD2. This CDR3 comprises 20 residues. J was trimmed by 0 bases and V by 4 bases; bases with no gene match: 9. From germline, CDR1 is SGHDN and CDR2 FVKESK. The CDR3 coding sequence is TGTGCCAGCAGCCGCGGGACTAGCGGGACGGTAATCTCTGGGGCCAACGTCCTGACTTTC. Translated: CASSRGTSGTVISGANVLTF.

V is TRBV28 and J is TRBJ2-5; 9 bases map to TRBD1. This CDR3 is 15 amino acids long. The V gene end was trimmed by 6 bases and the J gene end by 6 bases; junction bases not matched to a gene: 11. CDR1 MDHEN and CDR2 SYDVKM come from the germline V gene. The CDR3 reads CASREQDRGRKTQYF. For the CDR3, the DNA is TGTGCCAGCAGAGAGCAGGACAGGGGTCGAAAGACCCAGTACTTC.

This clone showed up just once. Other nucleotide sequences in the sample specify the same CDR3. The chain uses TRBV27 and TRBJ2-7; D is tentatively TRBD1 or TRBD2 (5 bases each). Looked up from germline, CDR1 is MNHEY and CDR2 is SMNVEV (reference sequence). V was cut by 4 bases and J by 2 bases, with 9 bases left in between. CDR3 length: 13 residues. CDR3 coding DNA: TGTGCCAGCAGTTGGGGGAGAACCTACGAGCAGTACTTC. Translating it yields CASSWGRTYEQYF.

V gene TRBV28 combines with J gene TRBJ1-5, with 8 bases fitting TRBD1. The CDR3 length is 14 residues. Germline values: CDR1 MDHEN, CDR2 SYDVKM. V was clipped by 5 bases and J by 7 bases; unmatched bases: 7. DNA of the CDR3: TGTGCCAGCAGTCGGACAGGGAGTATACAGCCCCAGCATTTT. It is translated as CASSRTGSIQPQHF.